This paragraph covers one T cell receptor beta chain sequence. What it binds is unknown. This CDR3 region has 16 residues. In germline, CDR1 is MDHEN, CDR2 SYDVKM. J was trimmed by 1 base and V by 5 bases; bases with no gene match: 8. PCR primers comprised 60 Vbeta and 13 Jbeta primers. The assay was immunoSEQ multiplex PCR, and TCRdb's table has in-frame clones only and misses some. This table has around 81,000 clones, about 60% appearing once. The sample originates from a study of cytomegalovirus exposure and HLA in healthy donors. Study-wide results and limits: In a later analysis, donors in an Asian-associated ancestry cluster reportedly had fewer N-insertions in productive TCRs than the cohort mean. Rare sequences made up most TCRs, while some public TCRs were found in many donors. Through in vitro validation, three CMV-associated chains were shown to be specific for CMV antigens.

This clonotype was obtained from a young man in good health and CMV-seropositive. Sequenced sample: PBMCs. This sequence joins TRBV28 and TRBJ2-4, with 7 bases matching TRBD1. The CDR3 loop reads CASSLPRGPAKNIQYF. The CDR3 DNA reads as TGTGCCAGCAGTCTCCCTAGGGGGCCTGCCAAAAACATTCAGTACTTC.